This T cell receptor (beta chain) was documented in a study of blood T cells in healthy people across ages. Drawing of peripheral blood yielded about 9.8 milliliters from each donor. Each sample yielded at least 5 micrograms of PBMC total RNA. A sample-barcoded 5' primer and a J-beta primer mix were used in a second PCR of roughly 7 to 11 cycles. TCRdb processed the 5' RACE reads anew with MiXCR; each CDR3 protein has one entry. This sample has around 2 million distinct CDR3 sequences, with about two fifths found just once. The sample holds a few counts of this clonotype. Its antigen is still unknown. Study results and limitations: Roughly linearly, TCR beta diversity per million T cells fell as age increased.

CDR1 SQVTM and CDR2 ANQGSEA come from the germline V gene. The CDR3 contains 14 residues. The V end lost 6 bases, the J end lost 1 base, and 15 bases lay between the germline ends. The genes are TRBV29-1 and TRBJ1-2; D gene unclear. This clonotype was sampled from a human donor in good health. The sequencing input was blood. DNA for the CDR3: TGCAGCGTGGCAGAGGTGCCCTTTAACTATGGCTACACCTTC. Amino acid sequence: CSVAEVPFNYGYTF.